The rows below give T cell receptor beta chains drawn from one sample of a study of blood T cell repertoires in COVID-19. Repertoires were generated with immunoSEQ multiplex PCR, while TCRdb's copy carries only in-frame clones and drops some. The table lists under 250,000 clones, 70% to 90% of them singletons, with roughly 3% in the top ten. The specimen was peripheral blood. The source is a man younger than 30 with active or convalescent COVID-19. Both conserved end residues are part of each CDR3. A D gene is named only where the DNA matches it firmly. Clone size appears in some rows only: once, few, many, or a class for an expanded clone.

v_call: TRBV3-1/TRBV3-2; d_call: TRBD1; clone_size: .; j_call: TRBJ1-4; cdr3_aa: CASSPDRELYEKLFF; cdr3_nt: TGTGCCAGCAGCCCGGACAGGGAGTTATACGAAAAACTGTTTTTT
v_call: TRBV5-1; d_call: .; clone_size: .; j_call: TRBJ1-1; cdr3_aa: CASSYTAQTNTEAFF; cdr3_nt: TGCGCCAGCAGCTATACCGCACAGACGAACACTGAAGCTTTCTTT
v_call: TRBV7-3; d_call: TRBD2; clone_size: .; j_call: TRBJ2-5; cdr3_aa: CASSSTPTSGVQETQYF; cdr3_nt: TGTGCCAGCAGCTCGACCCCGACTAGCGGGGTCCAAGAGACCCAGTACTTC
v_call: TRBV7-8; d_call: .; clone_size: once; j_call: TRBJ1-2; cdr3_aa: CASSLGSGYGYTF; cdr3_nt: TGTGCCAGCAGCTTAGGATCAGGCTATGGCTACACCTTC
v_call: TRBV5-8; d_call: .; clone_size: .; j_call: TRBJ1-5; cdr3_aa: CASSLREGYQPQHF; cdr3_nt: TGTGCCAGCAGCTTGAGGGAGGGGTATCAGCCCCAGCATTTT
v_call: TRBV7-2; d_call: .; clone_size: .; j_call: TRBJ2-1; cdr3_aa: CASSLNSPPRYNEQFF; cdr3_nt: TGTGCCAGCAGCTTGAATAGCCCCCCGCGGTACAATGAGCAGTTCTTC
v_call: TRBV5-4; d_call: TRBD2; clone_size: .; j_call: TRBJ2-1; cdr3_aa: CASSLERGGRSNEQFF; cdr3_nt: TGTGCCAGCAGCTTGGAGCGGGGGGGTCGCAGCAATGAGCAGTTCTTC
v_call: TRBV5-8; d_call: .; clone_size: .; j_call: TRBJ1-3; cdr3_aa: CASSLISGNTIYF; cdr3_nt: TGTGCCAGCAGCTTGATTAGTGGAAACACCATATATTTT
v_call: TRBV11-2; d_call: TRBD2; clone_size: .; j_call: TRBJ2-1; cdr3_aa: CATRGKREPNNEQFF; cdr3_nt: TGTGCCACCCGAGGCAAGCGGGAGCCTAACAATGAGCAGTTCTTC
v_call: TRBV6-1; d_call: .; clone_size: .; j_call: TRBJ2-5; cdr3_aa: CASSEALSGTQYF; cdr3_nt: TGTGCCAGCAGTGAAGCGCTTTCGGGGACCCAGTACTTC
v_call: TRBV11-2; d_call: .; clone_size: .; j_call: TRBJ1-1; cdr3_aa: CASSPNRAFF; cdr3_nt: TGTGCCAGCAGCCCAAACAGGGCTTTCTTT
v_call: TRBV28; d_call: .; clone_size: few; j_call: TRBJ2-1; cdr3_aa: CASSLEVSSGYNEQFF; cdr3_nt: TGTGCCAGCAGTTTAGAGGTGAGCTCGGGCTACAATGAGCAGTTCTTC
v_call: TRBV19; d_call: .; clone_size: .; j_call: TRBJ1-6; cdr3_aa: CASSRGGNNSPLHF; cdr3_nt: TGTGCCAGTAGTAGGGGCGGAAACAATTCACCCCTCCACTTT
v_call: TRBV4-3; d_call: TRBD2; clone_size: .; j_call: TRBJ2-7; cdr3_aa: CASSQKASSGSRSYEQYF; cdr3_nt: TGCGCCAGCAGCCAGAAGGCGTCTAGCGGGAGTCGTAGCTACGAGCAGTACTTC
v_call: TRBV5-5; d_call: TRBD1; clone_size: .; j_call: TRBJ1-2; cdr3_aa: CASRLGQGAFYGYTF; cdr3_nt: TGTGCCAGCAGGTTGGGACAGGGGGCCTTCTATGGCTACACCTTC
v_call: TRBV7-8; d_call: .; clone_size: once; j_call: TRBJ1-6; cdr3_aa: CASSLGSGDSYNSPLHF; cdr3_nt: TGTGCCAGCAGCTTAGGCTCAGGGGACTCCTATAATTCACCCCTCCACTTT